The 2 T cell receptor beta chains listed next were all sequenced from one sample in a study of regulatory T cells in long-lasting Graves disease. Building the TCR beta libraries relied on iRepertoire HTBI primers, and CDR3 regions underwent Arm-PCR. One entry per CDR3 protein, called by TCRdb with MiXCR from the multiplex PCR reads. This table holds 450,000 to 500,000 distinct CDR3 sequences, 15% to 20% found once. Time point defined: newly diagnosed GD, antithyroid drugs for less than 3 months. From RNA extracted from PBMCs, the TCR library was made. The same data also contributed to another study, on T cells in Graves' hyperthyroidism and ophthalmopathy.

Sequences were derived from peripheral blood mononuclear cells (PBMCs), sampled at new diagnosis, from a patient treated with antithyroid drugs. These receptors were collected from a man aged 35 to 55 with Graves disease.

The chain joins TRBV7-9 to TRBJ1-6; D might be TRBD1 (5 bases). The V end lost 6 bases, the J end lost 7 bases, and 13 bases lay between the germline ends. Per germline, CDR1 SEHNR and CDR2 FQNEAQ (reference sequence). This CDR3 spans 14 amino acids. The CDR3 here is CASRRGGENSPLHF. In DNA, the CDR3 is TGTGCCAGCAGACGGGGGGGGGAGAATTCACCCCTCCACTTT.

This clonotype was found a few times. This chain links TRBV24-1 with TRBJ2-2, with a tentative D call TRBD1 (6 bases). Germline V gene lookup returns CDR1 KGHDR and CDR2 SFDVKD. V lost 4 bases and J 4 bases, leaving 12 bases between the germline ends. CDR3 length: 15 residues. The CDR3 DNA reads TGTGCCACCAGTGACACCGGGACAAGCACCGGGGAGCTGTTTTTT. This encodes CATSDTGTSTGELFF.